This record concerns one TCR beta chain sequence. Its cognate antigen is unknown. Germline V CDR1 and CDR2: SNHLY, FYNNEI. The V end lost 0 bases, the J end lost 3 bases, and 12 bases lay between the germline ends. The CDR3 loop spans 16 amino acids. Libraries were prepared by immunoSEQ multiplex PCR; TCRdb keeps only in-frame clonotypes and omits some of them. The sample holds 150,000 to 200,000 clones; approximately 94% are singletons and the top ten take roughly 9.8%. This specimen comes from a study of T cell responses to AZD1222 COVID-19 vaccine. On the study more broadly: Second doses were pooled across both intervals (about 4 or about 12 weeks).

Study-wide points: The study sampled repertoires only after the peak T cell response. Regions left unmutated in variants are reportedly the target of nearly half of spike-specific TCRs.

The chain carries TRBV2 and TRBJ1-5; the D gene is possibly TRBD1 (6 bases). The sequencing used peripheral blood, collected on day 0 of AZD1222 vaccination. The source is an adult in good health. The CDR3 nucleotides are TGTGCCAGCAGTGAAGCGCTGGGGACACTCAATCAGCCCCAGCATTTT. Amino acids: CASSEALGTLNQPQHF.